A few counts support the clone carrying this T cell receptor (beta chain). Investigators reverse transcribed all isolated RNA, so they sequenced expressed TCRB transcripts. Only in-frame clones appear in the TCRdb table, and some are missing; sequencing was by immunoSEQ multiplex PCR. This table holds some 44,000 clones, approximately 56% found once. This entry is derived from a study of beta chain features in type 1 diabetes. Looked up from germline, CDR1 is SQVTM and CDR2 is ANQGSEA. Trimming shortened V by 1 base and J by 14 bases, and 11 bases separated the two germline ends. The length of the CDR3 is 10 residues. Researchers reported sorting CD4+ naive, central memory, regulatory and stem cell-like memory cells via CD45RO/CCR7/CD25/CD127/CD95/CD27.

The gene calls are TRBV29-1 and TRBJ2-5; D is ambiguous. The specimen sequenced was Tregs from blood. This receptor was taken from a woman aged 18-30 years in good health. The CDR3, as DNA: TGCAGCGTTGAAGTGCCCACGGTTTACTTC. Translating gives CSVEVPTVYF. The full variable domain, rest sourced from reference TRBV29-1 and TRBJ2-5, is SAVISQKPSRDICQRGTSLTIQCQVDSQVTMMFWYRQQPGQSLTLIATANQGSEATYESGFVIDKFPISRPNLTFSTLTVSNMSPEDSSIYLCSVEVPTVYFGPGTRLLVL.